This T cell receptor (beta chain) was identified in a study of OX40 agonist ivuxolimab in advanced cancers. This clone has a single count. No antigen is known for it. Trimming removed 0 bases at V and 0 bases at J, with 5 bases between. From germline, CDR1 is MGHRA and CDR2 YSYEKL. The CDR3 runs to 15 residues. The assay was immunoSEQ multiplex PCR, and TCRdb's table has in-frame clones only and misses some. The table includes tens of thousands of clones, approximately 86% detected once. General study points: Dose levels from 0.1 to 3.0 mg/kg saw CD4+ and CD8+ blood T cells expand clonally by week 6.

The chain employs TRBV4-1 and TRBJ1-4; no clear D. Sequenced material: CD4+ or CD8+ T cells sorted from blood, taken in a trial of the OX40 agonist ivuxolimab. The clonotype comes from an adult with an advanced solid tumor such as melanoma, head and neck, liver or kidney cancer. The CDR3 sequence: CASSQEQATNEKLFF. CDR3 sequence (DNA): TGCGCCAGCAGCCAAGAACAAGCAACTAATGAAAAACTGTTTTTT.